The source of this T cell receptor (beta chain) is a study of graft-versus-host responses after intestinal transplantation. Study summary: Recipients underwent multivisceral, liver-intestinal, or isolated intestinal transplants. Anti-thymocyte globulin induction, then tacrolimus and steroids for two to four years, went to all recipients. General study results and limits: Researchers found peak circulating GvH clone levels linked to early post-transplant HvG declines.

CDR3 length equals 11 residues. V lost 2 bases and J lost 9, with 6 bases in between. Germline V gene data show CDR1 as SGHRS and CDR2 as YFSETQ. The sample holds one count of this clone. Its target is not known. TCRdb's table, derived via immunoSEQ multiplex PCR, lists solely in-frame clones and lacks some. Of around 120,000 clones in the sample, approximately 92% are singletons; the top ten hold more than 0.095%. The source is a human donor who received an intestinal transplant. Sequencing used unstimulated CD4+ T cells sorted from spleen or lymph node cells, obtained before intestinal transplant. J is TRBJ2-1 and V is TRBV5-1; D is uncertain. The CDR3 loop is CASSFEAEQFF. The CDR3 bases are TGCGCCAGCAGCTTCGAGGCTGAGCAGTTCTTC.